This section outlines one T cell receptor beta chain sequence together with its context. This entry belongs to a study of beta chain features in type 1 diabetes. Expressed TCRB transcripts were sequenced after all isolated RNA was converted to cDNA. Profiling relied on immunoSEQ multiplex PCR, and the TCRdb table lists in-frame clones only, not all of them. This table has hundreds of thousands of clones, 11% to 15% appearing once. This CDR3 is 16 amino acids long. V was shortened by 1 base and J by 1 base, with 13 bases between the two germline ends. Germline CDR1 SGHVS, CDR2 FNYEAQ. The chain has TRBV7-6 and TRBJ1-1; no definite D call. This TCR was recovered from a young man in good health. Sequencing was performed on central memory CD4+ T cells from blood. Written as DNA, the CDR3 is TGTGCCAGCAGCTTAGTCGTGGCCGCCTCGAACACTGAAGCTTTCTTT. It specifies CASSLVVAASNTEAFF.